Each of the 14 T cell receptor beta chains below was sequenced from the same sample in a study of shared clonotypes between healthy human individuals. Terminally differentiated effector memory CD45RA+ cells were excluded from the naive CD8 cells, which were CD45RO-negative and positively selected for CCR7. Here immunoSEQ multiplex PCR was the method, and the copy in TCRdb shows in-frame clones only, minus some. The data hold about 2.2 million clones, with roughly 93% observed a single time. Sequencing was performed on naive CD8+ T cells from PBMCs. The receptors shown here come from a man younger than 35 in good health. Some clones in this sample may be carry-over from other donors' samples.

The V and J genes are TRBV7-9 and TRBJ1-1; 7 nucleotides match TRBD1. Trimming took 3 bases from V and 5 from J; bases not matched to a gene: 6. This CDR3 region has 14 residues. Germline V gene sequence: CDR1 SEHNR, CDR2 FQNEAQ (reference sequence). For the CDR3, the DNA is TGTGCCAGCAGCTTCCTCCCACAGGGGACTGAAGCTTTCTTT. Translating it yields CASSFLPQGTEAFF.

V is TRBV9 and J is TRBJ2-2; the D is unclear. Trimming stripped 6 bases from V and 0 bases from J, with 12 bases between. Per the germline V gene, CDR1 is SGDLS and CDR2 is YYNGEE. This CDR3 region has 15 residues. The CDR3 nucleotides are TGTGCCAGCACCCCAGGAGACGCGAACACCGGGGAGCTGTTTTTT. Protein product: CASTPGDANTGELFF.

The J gene is TRBJ1-1, the V gene TRBV29-1; possibly TRBD1 for D (6 bases). The germline CDR1 and CDR2 sequences are SQVTM and ANQGSEA. The ends were cut back, 7 bases at V and 4 bases at J, with 19 bases in the middle. The CDR3 is made up of 14 amino acids. The CDR3 DNA follows: TGCAGCGGGATATTGGGGGGGCGTCGCACTGAAGCTTTCTTT. Its translation is CSGILGGRRTEAFF.

This clone has a single count. The V and J genes are TRBV2 and TRBJ2-2; 8 positions match TRBD2. V lost 8 bases to trimming and J lost 0 bases; unmatched junction nucleotides: 14. Germline V gene data show CDR1 as SNHLY and CDR2 as FYNNEI. CDR3 length equals 18 residues. The CDR3 spells CASRETISGSANTGELFF. The CDR3 nucleotides are TGTGCCAGCCGAGAGACAATCAGCGGGAGCGCGAACACCGGGGAGCTGTTTTTT.

The chain uses TRBV11-1 and TRBJ1-3; tentatively, D is TRBD1 (6 bases). This CDR3 contains 17 residues. CDR1 is SGHAT and CDR2 is FQDESV in the germline V gene (reference sequence). V was shortened by 5 bases and J by 0 bases, with 17 bases between the two germline ends. The CDR3 here is CASSNDRFSFSGNTIYF. As DNA, the CDR3 is TGTGCCAGCAGCAACGACAGGTTTTCGTTCTCTGGAAACACCATATATTTT.

CDR3 protein: CASSTAREQFF. In nucleotides, the CDR3 is TGTGCCAGCAGCACGGCCAGGGAGCAGTTCTTC. The chain links TRBV11-2 to TRBJ2-1, with unresolved D. V gave up 5 bases and J gave up 10 bases, with 9 bases separating them. Germline lookup yields CDR1 SGHAT and CDR2 FQNNGV. The length of the CDR3 is 11 residues.

J is TRBJ1-3 and V is TRBV28; D may be TRBD1 (6 bases). From germline, CDR1 is MDHEN and CDR2 SYDVKM. Between the trimmed V and J ends, which lost 3 bases and 2 bases, there was a span of 8 bases. CDR3 length: 14 residues. The CDR3 region has the DNA TGTGCCAGCAGTTTCCACAGGGCTGGAAACACCATATATTTT. This codes for CASSFHRAGNTIYF.

Worth noting for this clone: A junction end diverges from the germline sequence, so it may reflect a read error. The chain is built from TRBV19 and TRBJ1-2, with TRBD1 identical over 10 bases. Germline loops: CDR1 LNHDA, CDR2 SQIVND (reference sequence). This CDR3 has 14 amino acids. The CDR3 sequence: CASSMGQGNYGYTF. CDR3 nucleotides: TGTGCCAGTAGTATGGGACAGGGGAACTACGGCTACACCTTC.

The rearrangement links TRBV28 to TRBJ1-1; unclear D gene. The germline gives CDR1 MDHEN, CDR2 SYDVKM. This CDR3 region has 14 residues. The V gene lost 6 bases and the J gene lost 3 bases, with 14 bases spanning the gap. The CDR3, as DNA: TGTGCCAGCAGCCCGCCGGAGGGAGACACTGAAGCTTTCTTT. Encoded protein: CASSPPEGDTEAFF.

This sequence joins TRBV4-1 and TRBJ2-1, with 10 bases aligning to TRBD2. Trimming cost V 3 bases and J 10 bases; bases outside gene matches: 3. The CDR3 has 13 amino acids. Germline assignment: CDR1 MGHRA and CDR2 YSYEKL. CDR3 amino acids: CASSQGAGGEQFF. The CDR3 nucleotides read TGCGCCAGCAGCCAGGGAGCGGGAGGGGAGCAGTTCTTC.

This sequence joins TRBV5-6 and TRBJ2-7, with unresolved D. V was clipped by 4 bases and J by 2 bases, with 13 bases between them. The CDR3 runs 14 residues. Per germline, CDR1 SGHDT and CDR2 YYEEEE. The CDR3 sequence: CASSLNRRAYEQYF. CDR3 nucleotides: TGTGCCAGCAGCCTTAATCGTAGGGCCTACGAGCAGTACTTC.

The chain uses TRBV27 and TRBJ2-7, with 9 bases fitting TRBD1. CDR3 size: 16 residues. Germline assignment: CDR1 MNHEY and CDR2 SMNVEV (reference sequence). V lost 3 bases to trimming and J lost 1 base; unmatched junction nucleotides: 7. The CDR3: CASSFSQGAESYEQYF. Written as DNA, the CDR3 is TGTGCCAGCAGTTTCTCACAGGGGGCCGAATCCTACGAGCAGTACTTC.

This chain links TRBV27 with TRBJ2-3; 9 nucleotides match TRBD1. Trimming took 0 bases from V and 9 from J; bases not matched to a gene: 4. This CDR3 has 14 residues. Germline V gives CDR1 MNHEY, CDR2 SMNVEV (reference sequence). CDR3 nucleotide sequence: TGTGCCAGCAGTTTATCTTCCGGGACAGGGACGCAGTATTTT. Protein product: CASSLSSGTGTQYF.

The chain carries TRBV9 and TRBJ2-1, with D possibly TRBD1 on 6 matching bases. The CDR3 is made up of 16 amino acids. CDR1 SGDLS and CDR2 YYNGEE come from the germline V gene. V was shortened by 3 bases and J by 0 bases, with 13 bases between the two germline ends. CDR3 region: CASSGTGTSSYNEQFF. CDR3 sequence (DNA): TGTGCCAGCAGCGGTACCGGGACAAGCTCCTACAATGAGCAGTTCTTC.